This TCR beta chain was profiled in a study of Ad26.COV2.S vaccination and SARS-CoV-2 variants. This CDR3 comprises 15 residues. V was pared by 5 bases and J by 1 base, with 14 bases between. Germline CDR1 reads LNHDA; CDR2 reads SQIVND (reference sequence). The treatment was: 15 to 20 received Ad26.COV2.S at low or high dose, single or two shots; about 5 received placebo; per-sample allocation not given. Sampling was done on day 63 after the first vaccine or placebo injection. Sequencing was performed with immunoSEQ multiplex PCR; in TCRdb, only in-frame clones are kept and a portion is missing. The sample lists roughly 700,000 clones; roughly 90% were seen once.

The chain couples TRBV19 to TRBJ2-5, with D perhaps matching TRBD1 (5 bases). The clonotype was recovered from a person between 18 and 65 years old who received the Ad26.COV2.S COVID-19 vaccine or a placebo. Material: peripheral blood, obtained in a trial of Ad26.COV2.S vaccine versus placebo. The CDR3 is CASSSARQPQETQYF. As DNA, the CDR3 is TGTGCCAGTAGTTCGGCCCGACAGCCCCAAGAGACCCAGTACTTC.